These 14 T cell receptor beta chains were all obtained from the same sample, sequenced in a study of neurological immune-mediated disorders (dated by TCRdb to between 2018 and 2020). The method was 5' RACE. TCRdb lists the instrument as Illumina HiSeq 2500. TCRdb reprocessing: public reads trimmed at Q25 with fastp, clones called with MiXCR, in-frame beta chains kept. One record per CDR3 amino acid sequence lists the most common genes and DNA. The sample includes around 40,000 distinct CDR3 sequences, with 7% to 8.5% observed a single time. Jointly, the top ten make up around 5% of the sample. Sequencing was performed on CD4+ T cells from blood. The source is a man aged 50 or older in good health.

V gene TRBV5-6 combines with J gene TRBJ2-7; either TRBD1 or TRBD2 may supply D (5 bases each). This CDR3 comprises 14 residues. CDR1 SGHDT and CDR2 YYEEEE come from the germline V gene. V dropped 4 bases and J dropped 2 bases, with 13 bases sitting between them. The CDR3 region has the DNA TGTGCCAGCAGCCCAGACGGGGCGACCTACGAGCAGTACTTC. Residues: CASSPDGATYEQYF.

This clonotype was detected many times. The genes are TRBV7-2 and TRBJ2-3; D is unclear. This CDR3 region has 14 residues. Germline CDR1 SGHTA, CDR2 FQGNSA. V was pared by 1 base and J by 2 bases, with 7 bases between. This chain's CDR3 is CASSLVAFTDTQYF. Written as DNA, the CDR3 is TGTGCCAGCAGCTTAGTTGCGTTCACAGATACGCAGTATTTT.

This clonotype came up many times. This chain links TRBV6-6 with TRBJ1-5, with D perhaps TRBD1 (5 bases). V shed 5 bases and J shed 0 bases, with 8 bases lying between them. CDR3 length equals 14 residues. CDR1 MNHNY and CDR2 SVGAGI come from the germline V gene (reference sequence). This CDR3 is CASSRQYSNQPQHF. In DNA, the CDR3 is TGTGCCAGCAGTCGACAGTATAGCAATCAGCCCCAGCATTTT.

In its sample, this clonotype was seen many times. This chain links TRBV5-1 with TRBJ2-3; 7 positions agree with TRBD2. CDR1 is SGHRS, CDR2 YFSETQ, per germline. J gave up 4 bases and V 0 bases, and 8 bases lay outside the gene matches. The length of the CDR3 is 16 residues. The CDR3 here is CASSLAGASGADTQYF. CDR3 bases: TGCGCCAGCAGCTTGGCCGGGGCTAGCGGAGCAGATACGCAGTATTTT.

This clonotype was seen ten or more times. This chain connects TRBV9 to TRBJ2-1, with 8 bases aligning to TRBD2. This CDR3 has 16 residues. J lost 7 bases, V lost 0 bases, and 9 bases had no gene match. CDR1 is SGDLS and CDR2 is YYNGEE in the germline V gene. The CDR3 DNA reads as TGTGCCAGCAGCGTAGGTCCAGCGGGAGTTGGAAATGAGCAGTTCTTC. Its translation: CASSVGPAGVGNEQFF.

This clonotype was observed many times. The chain carries TRBV11-2 and TRBJ1-4, with D uncertain. Germline CDR1 is SGHAT and CDR2 is FQNNGV. The CDR3 has 15 residues. Trimming stripped 5 bases from V and 5 bases from J, with 15 bases between. The CDR3 DNA reads TGTGCCAGCAGCACTCGGACGGGATCGAATGAAAAACTGTTTTTT. Residues: CASSTRTGSNEKLFF.

This rearrangement joins TRBV10-3 to TRBJ2-5; D unclear. This CDR3 region has 12 residues. Germline V CDR1 and CDR2: ENHRY, SYGVKD. V was clipped by 2 bases and J by 2 bases, with 3 bases between them. CDR3 residues: CAISETQETQYF. CDR3 nucleotide sequence: TGTGCCATCAGTGAGACTCAAGAGACCCAGTACTTC.

This clonotype was found a few times. The gene calls are TRBV7-3 and TRBJ2-6; weak D call: TRBD1 (5 bases). Trimming left V 5 bases short and J 4 bases short, with 12 bases between. The CDR3 is 15 residues long. Per germline, CDR1 SGHTA and CDR2 FQGTGA. This chain's CDR3 is CASSQGALGANVLTF. The DNA for the CDR3 is TGTGCCAGCAGCCAAGGGGCTTTAGGGGCCAACGTCCTGACTTTC.

This clonotype was seen repeatedly, ten times or more. The chain combines TRBV6-2 or TRBV6-3 with TRBJ2-4; TRBD1 matches 8 bases. Germline trimming cut 1 base from V and 1 base from J; bases unmatched to any gene: 9. Germline CDR1 is MNHEY and CDR2 is SVGEGT. The CDR3 runs 18 residues. The CDR3 is CASSYLRQGMTAKNIQYF. The CDR3, as DNA: TGTGCCAGCAGTTACTTGCGACAGGGGATGACGGCCAAAAACATTCAGTACTTC.

In the case of this clonotype: One end of the junction fails to match germline, which may point to a read error. This chain connects TRBV28 to TRBJ2-7; TRBD1 or TRBD2 may be the D gene (5 bases each). Germline values: CDR1 MDHEN, CDR2 SYDVKM. This CDR3 contains 16 residues. The CDR3 protein is CDSQSPGAGNKYEKYF. The CDR3, as DNA: TGTGACAGTCAAAGCCCCGGGGCGGGTAATAAGTACGAGAAGTACTTC.

This clonotype was seen many times. The rearrangement joins TRBV6-6 to TRBJ1-5; 7 bases are shared with TRBD1. With V trimmed by 4 bases and J by 1 base, 1 base remained unmatched. From germline, CDR1 is MNHNY and CDR2 SVGAGI (reference sequence). This CDR3 comprises 14 residues. The CDR3 is CASSLQGSNQPQHF. Written as DNA, the CDR3 is TGTGCCAGCAGTTTACAGGGGAGCAATCAGCCCCAGCATTTT.

This clonotype was recorded at least ten times. The rearrangement joins TRBV6-2 or TRBV6-3 to TRBJ2-7; D may be TRBD1 or TRBD2 (6 bases each). CDR1 MNHEY and CDR2 SVGEGT come from the germline V gene. This CDR3 is 15 amino acids long. Trimming took off 7 bases at V and 0 bases at J, with 16 bases between the two ends. Here the CDR3 reads CASTPGAASSYEQYF. The CDR3 coding sequence is TGTGCCAGCACCCCGGGGGCAGCCTCCTCCTACGAGCAGTACTTC.

The chain is built from TRBV5-1 and TRBJ2-2, with no clear D. Germline CDR1 and CDR2: SGHRS and YFSETQ. The CDR3 has 15 residues. V shed 4 bases and J shed 2 bases, with 12 bases lying between them. CDR3 in amino acids: CASSANLGNTGELFF. The CDR3 DNA reads TGCGCCAGCAGCGCGAATTTAGGTAACACCGGGGAGCTGTTTTTT.

This clonotype was seen at least ten times. The genes are TRBV5-1 and TRBJ2-5; D is perhaps TRBD1 (6 bases). Germline V gene lookup returns CDR1 SGHRS and CDR2 YFSETQ. Trimming removed 5 bases at V and 2 bases at J, with 16 bases between. The CDR3 has 15 residues. CDR3: CASRQPVGQQETQYF. The CDR3 nucleotides read TGCGCCAGCAGACAGCCCGTGGGACAACAAGAGACCCAGTACTTC.